This T cell receptor beta chain was captured by sequencing in a study of shared clonotypes between healthy human individuals. General study points: With four donors compared, about 5.2% of naive CD4 clonotypes were shared.

For this clone: Its antigen is currently unknown.

Template for every sorted-subset replicate PCR totaled around 210 ng DNA, some 30,000 T cell genomes. Profiling relied on immunoSEQ multiplex PCR, and the TCRdb table lists in-frame clones only, not all of them. The table includes fewer than 1.8 million clones, 98% to 99% detected once. With 5 bases clipped from V and 0 bases from J, the junction kept 10 bases outside the gene matches. Germline V gene sequence: CDR1 SGHVS, CDR2 FQNEAQ. The CDR3 length is 18 residues. The chain links TRBV7-8 to TRBJ1-5; 10 nucleotides line up with TRBD1. Source material: naive CD4+ T cells sorted from blood. Subset defined: CD45RA+ positively selected. This sequence was found in a man aged 30-40 years in good health. DNA of the CDR3: TGTGCCAGCAGCATTGGGACAGGGGCCCTTTATAGCAATCAGCCCCAGCATTTT. Translated: CASSIGTGALYSNQPQHF.